This TCR beta chain was sequenced for a study of T cells expressing NK-cell markers. At the level of the study: There were seven HCMV-seropositive donors and one seronegative donor among the eight sequenced. Whole-study results and caveats: Dominant NKG2C+ clonotype frequencies of roughly 1.0-8% of CD8+ T cells were measured in several donors.

About this clonotype itself: Its cognate antigen is unknown.

With UMIs, 5'RACE template switching was used to make TCR beta cDNA. Reanalyzing the 5' RACE reads, TCRdb keeps one entry per CDR3 protein, without DNA. Its table lists over 4,500 distinct CDR3 sequences. Germline V lookup: CDR1 LNHDA, CDR2 SQIVND (reference sequence). The CDR3 consists of 14 residues. Sample: blood T cells: a sorted CD56 or NKG2C T cell subset, CD4+ or CD8+ T cells, or bulk PBMC T cells (not recorded which). The V gene is TRBV19, the J gene TRBJ2-4. This TCR came from a man between 18 and 29 years old in good health. The CDR3 sequence is CASSTGLANNIQYF.